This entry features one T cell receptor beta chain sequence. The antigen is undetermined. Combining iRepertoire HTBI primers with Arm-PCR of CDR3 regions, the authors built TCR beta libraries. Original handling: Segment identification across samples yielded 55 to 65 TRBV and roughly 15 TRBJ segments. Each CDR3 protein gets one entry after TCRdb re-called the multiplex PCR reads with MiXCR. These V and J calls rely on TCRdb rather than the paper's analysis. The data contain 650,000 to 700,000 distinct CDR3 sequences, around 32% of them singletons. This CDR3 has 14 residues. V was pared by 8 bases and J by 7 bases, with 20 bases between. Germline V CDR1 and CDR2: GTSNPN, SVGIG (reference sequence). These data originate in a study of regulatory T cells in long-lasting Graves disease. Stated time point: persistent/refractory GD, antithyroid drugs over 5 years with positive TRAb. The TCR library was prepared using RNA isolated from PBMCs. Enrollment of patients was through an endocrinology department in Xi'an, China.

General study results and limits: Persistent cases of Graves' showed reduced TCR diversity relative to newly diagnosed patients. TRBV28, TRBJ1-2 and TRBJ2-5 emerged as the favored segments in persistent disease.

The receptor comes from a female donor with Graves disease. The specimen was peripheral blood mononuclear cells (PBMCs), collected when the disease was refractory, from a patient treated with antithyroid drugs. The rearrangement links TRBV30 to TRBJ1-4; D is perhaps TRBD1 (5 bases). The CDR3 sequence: CAHGDGGWGEKLFF. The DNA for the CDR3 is TGTGCCCACGGAGATGGGGGTTGGGGTGAAAAACTGTTTTTT.